This TCR beta chain comes out of a study of OX40 agonist ivuxolimab in advanced cancers. There are 19 residues in the CDR3. Losses at the gene ends were 3 bases for V and 1 base for J; bases not matched to a gene: 15. Per germline, CDR1 LGHNT and CDR2 FRNRAP. Produced via immunoSEQ multiplex PCR; TCRdb's table is partial and in-frame only. The sample yields more than 95,000 clones, approximately 95% seen once. This TCR derives from an adult with an advanced solid tumor such as melanoma, head and neck, liver or kidney cancer. Source: CD4+ or CD8+ T cells sorted from blood, taken in a trial of the OX40 agonist ivuxolimab. The J gene is TRBJ1-5, the V gene TRBV12-5; 7 bases fit TRBD1. The CDR3 DNA reads as TGTGCTAGTGGTTTAAGGGGCTTGGGTCGGGACAGAAGCAATCAGCCCCAGCATTTT. This gives the protein CASGLRGLGRDRSNQPQHF.